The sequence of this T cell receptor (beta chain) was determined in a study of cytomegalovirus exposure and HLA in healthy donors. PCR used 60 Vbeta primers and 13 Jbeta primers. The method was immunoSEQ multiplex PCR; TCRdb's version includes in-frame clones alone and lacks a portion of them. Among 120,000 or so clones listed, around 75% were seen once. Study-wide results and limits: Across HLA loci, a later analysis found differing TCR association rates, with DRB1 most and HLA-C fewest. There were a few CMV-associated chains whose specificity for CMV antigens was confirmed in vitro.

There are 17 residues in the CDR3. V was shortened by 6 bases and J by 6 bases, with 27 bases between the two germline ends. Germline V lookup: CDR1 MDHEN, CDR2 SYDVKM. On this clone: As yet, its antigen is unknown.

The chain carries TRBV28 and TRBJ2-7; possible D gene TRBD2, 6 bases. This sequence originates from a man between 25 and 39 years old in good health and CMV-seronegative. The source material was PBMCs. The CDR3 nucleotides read TGTGCCAGCAGGCCTCCCCGGGGAGGCAGCCGGGCGTCCGAGCAGTACTTC. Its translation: CASRPPRGGSRASEQYF.